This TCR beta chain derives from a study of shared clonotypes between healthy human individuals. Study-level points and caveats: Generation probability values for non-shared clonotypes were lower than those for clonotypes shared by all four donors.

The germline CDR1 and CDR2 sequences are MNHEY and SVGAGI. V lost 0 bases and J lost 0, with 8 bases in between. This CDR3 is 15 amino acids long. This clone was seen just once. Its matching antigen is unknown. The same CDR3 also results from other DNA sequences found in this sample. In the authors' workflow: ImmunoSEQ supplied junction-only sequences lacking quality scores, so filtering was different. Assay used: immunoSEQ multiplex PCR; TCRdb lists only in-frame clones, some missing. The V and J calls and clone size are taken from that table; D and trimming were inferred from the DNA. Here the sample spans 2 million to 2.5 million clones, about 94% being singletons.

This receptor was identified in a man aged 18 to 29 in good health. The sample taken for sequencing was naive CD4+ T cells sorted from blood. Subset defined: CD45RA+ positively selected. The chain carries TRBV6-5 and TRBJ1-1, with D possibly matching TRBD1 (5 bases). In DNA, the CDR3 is TGTGCCAGCAGTTACTCGAGGGGTATGAACACTGAAGCTTTCTTT. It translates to CASSYSRGMNTEAFF.